This is a list of T cell receptor beta chains from one sample in a study of CD8 T cells in ankylosing spondylitis. TCRdb recomputed calls from the 5' RACE reads with MiXCR, one row per CDR3 protein. This table has roughly 180,000 distinct CDR3 sequences, 9.8% appearing once. The sample consisted of blood, either unsorted or a sorted T cell fraction (not recorded which). The receptors shown here come from a female donor with ankylosing spondylitis or in good health (not recorded which). Each CDR3 is given with its conserved first and last residue. Fields, in order: V gene, clone size, D gene, J gene, CDR3 protein, CDR3 DNA. D genes are given only for firm matches. Not every row has a clone size; where given, it reads once, few, many or a size class.

TRBV6-2/TRBV6-3	few	TRBD2	TRBJ2-4	CASSYFRSGRDIQYF	TGTGCCAGCAGTTACTTCAGAAGCGGGAGGGACATTCAGTACTTC
TRBV18	many	TRBD2	TRBJ2-3	CASSLGRGHTDTQYF	TGTGCCAGCTCCCTCGGGAGGGGACACACAGATACGCAGTATTTT
TRBV9	.	.	TRBJ2-7	CASSVHRVTGEQYF	TGTGCCAGCAGCGTCCACAGGGTAACGGGAGAGCAGTACTTC
TRBV2	few	.	TRBJ2-7	CASTPYRNEQYF	TGTGCCAGCACCCCCTATAGAAACGAGCAGTACTTC
TRBV2	few	TRBD1	TRBJ2-1	CASRPRTGPYNEQFF	TGTGCCAGCAGACCCAGGACAGGGCCCTACAATGAGCAGTTCTTC
TRBV11-2	.	TRBD2	TRBJ2-2	CASSKPGLANTGELFF	TGTGCCAGCAGTAAACCGGGACTAGCGAACACCGGGGAGCTGTTTTTT
TRBV6-1	.	TRBD1	TRBJ2-1	CASSEARFPGQVYNEQFF	TGTGCCAGCAGTGAAGCCCGGTTCCCGGGACAGGTCTACAATGAGCAGTTCTTC
TRBV11-2	many	TRBD2	TRBJ2-1	CASSFSLAAYGEQFF	TGTGCCAGCAGCTTCTCACTAGCGGCCTACGGTGAGCAGTTCTTC
TRBV7-9	.	TRBD2	TRBJ2-7	CASSFSGRSYEQYF	TGTGCCAGCAGTTTTAGCGGGAGGAGCTACGAGCAGTACTTC
TRBV30	many	.	TRBJ2-2	CAWTGAGELFF	TGTGCCTGGACCGGGGCAGGGGAGCTGTTTTTT
TRBV2	few	TRBD2	TRBJ2-5	CASSEGERDGETQYF	TGTGCCAGCAGTGAAGGGGAGCGGGACGGTGAGACCCAGTACTTC
TRBV12-3/TRBV12-4	many	.	TRBJ2-5	CASSFRPRGTETQYF	TGTGCCAGCAGTTTTCGGCCCCGGGGGACAGAGACCCAGTACTTC
TRBV7-2	.	TRBD2	TRBJ2-7	CASSQYSGTSAYEQYF	TGTGCCAGCAGCCAATACTCCGGGACTAGCGCCTACGAGCAGTACTTC
TRBV20-1	few	.	TRBJ2-7	CSATPGQSYEQYF	TGCAGTGCTACACCCGGACAGTCCTACGAGCAGTACTTC
TRBV28	.	.	TRBJ2-7	CASSFDGTYEQYF	TGTGCCAGCAGTTTCGATGGAACCTACGAGCAGTACTTC
TRBV24-1	many	TRBD2	TRBJ2-3	CATSGTGTSGKDTQYF	TGTGCCACCAGTGGGACCGGGACTAGCGGGAAAGATACGCAGTATTTT
TRBV4-2	.	TRBD2	TRBJ2-3	CASSQAAGVDTQYF	TGTGCCAGCAGCCAGGCAGCGGGAGTGGATACGCAGTATTTT
TRBV23-1	.	.	TRBJ2-3	CASTQGGIPRTDTQYF	TGCGCCAGCACCCAAGGCGGGATCCCCCGCACAGATACGCAGTATTTT
TRBV12-3/TRBV12-4	few	.	TRBJ2-3	CASSPHSRSTDTQYF	TGTGCCAGCAGTCCCCACTCACGAAGCACAGATACGCAGTATTTT
TRBV14	few	.	TRBJ2-5	CASSQGGPQTQYF	TGTGCCAGCAGCCAAGGGGGGCCGCAAACCCAGTACTTC
TRBV4-2	few	TRBD1	TRBJ1-5	CASSQEHRDSLTGNQPQHF	TGTGCCAGCAGCCAAGAACACCGGGACAGCCTCACGGGCAATCAGCCCCAGCATTTT
TRBV15	.	TRBD1	TRBJ2-6	CATSRDLRTGGTWANVLTF	TGTGCCACCAGCAGAGATCTACGGACAGGGGGGACTTGGGCCAACGTCCTGACTTTC
TRBV5-4	few	TRBD1	TRBJ1-2	CASSAGGVDYGYTF	TGTGCCAGCAGCGCAGGGGGCGTAGACTATGGCTACACCTTC
TRBV20-1	.	TRBD1	TRBJ1-2	CSAYRDSLQYNYGYTF	TGCAGTGCTTACCGGGACAGCCTTCAATATAACTATGGCTACACCTTC
TRBV7-9	few	.	TRBJ2-1	CASSLGPSQEQFF	TGTGCCAGCAGCTTAGGGCCTAGCCAAGAGCAGTTCTTC
TRBV7-9	.	.	TRBJ2-5	CASSLPRAPYQETQYF	TGTGCCAGCAGCTTACCCCGGGCCCCGTACCAAGAGACCCAGTACTTC
TRBV20-1	.	TRBD1	TRBJ2-7	CSANSGTGYYEQYF	TGCAGTGCAAACTCCGGGACAGGATACTACGAGCAGTACTTC
TRBV27	.	.	TRBJ2-7	CASSLSQGGSYEQYF	TGTGCCAGCAGTTTATCGCAGGGGGGATCCTACGAGCAGTACTTC
TRBV27	.	TRBD1	TRBJ2-1	CASRWDRVDNEQFF	TGTGCCAGCCGGTGGGACAGGGTAGACAATGAGCAGTTCTTC
TRBV27	many	TRBD2	TRBJ2-7	CASSFVSSGFSYEQYF	TGTGCCAGCAGTTTTGTGTCTAGCGGCTTTTCCTACGAGCAGTACTTC
TRBV28	few	.	TRBJ2-2	CASSSRRTNTGELFF	TGTGCCAGCAGTTCCCGGCGAACGAACACCGGGGAGCTGTTTTTT
TRBV24-1	many	.	TRBJ2-2	CATSDPDGNTGELFF	TGTGCCACCAGTGACCCAGACGGGAACACCGGGGAGCTGTTTTTT
TRBV19	.	.	TRBJ2-2	CASTHGGIGGTGELFF	TGTGCCAGTACCCACGGTGGAATAGGCGGCACCGGGGAGCTGTTTTTT
TRBV3-1	few	.	TRBJ2-1	CATRPADTLGYEQFF	TGTGCCACCCGGCCCGCGGACACCCTTGGCTATGAGCAGTTCTTC
TRBV5-6	few	TRBD2	TRBJ2-1	CASSPGLAGELLSDEQFF	TGTGCCAGCAGCCCCGGACTAGCGGGAGAGTTATTGTCGGATGAGCAGTTCTTC
TRBV12-3/TRBV12-4	many	.	TRBJ2-5	CASSQPLAGQETQYF	TGTGCCAGCAGCCAACCCCTGGCGGGACAAGAGACCCAGTACTTC
TRBV20-1	few	TRBD2	TRBJ2-1	CSANTLAGVFDEQFF	TGCAGTGCAAACACACTAGCGGGAGTTTTCGATGAGCAGTTCTTC
TRBV10-2	few	TRBD2	TRBJ2-2	CASRAGGYGELFF	TGCGCCAGCCGGGCGGGGGGCTACGGGGAGCTGTTTTTT
TRBV11-1	few	TRBD2	TRBJ2-1	CASSPTWGETSGSGNEQFF	TGTGCCAGCAGCCCAACTTGGGGGGAGACTAGCGGGAGTGGCAATGAGCAGTTCTTC
TRBV7-9	.	TRBD2	TRBJ2-5	CASSLKPTSGKGAQYF	TGTGCCAGCAGCTTAAAACCGACTAGCGGGAAGGGAGCCCAGTACTTC
TRBV9	few	TRBD1	TRBJ1-5	CASSVADRANQPQHF	TGTGCCAGCAGCGTAGCGGACAGGGCCAATCAGCCCCAGCATTTT
TRBV7-9	many	TRBD2	TRBJ2-3	CASSSSGRDSDTQYF	TGTGCCAGCAGCTCGAGCGGGAGGGATTCAGATACGCAGTATTTT
TRBV3-1	many	.	TRBJ1-1	CASSPRGDSNTEAFF	TGTGCCAGTTCACCCCGTGGAGACTCGAACACTGAAGCTTTCTTT
TRBV12-3/TRBV12-4	.	.	TRBJ2-5	CASSLYPAGRETQYF	TGTGCCAGCAGTTTATATCCGGCAGGAAGGGAGACCCAGTACTTC
TRBV6-1	few	TRBD1	TRBJ2-1	CATLGQGTYNEQFF	TGTGCCACCCTAGGACAGGGAACCTACAATGAGCAGTTCTTC
TRBV20-1	few	.	TRBJ2-5	CSAGSNPLRETQYF	TGCAGTGCTGGTTCCAACCCGCTTCGGGAGACCCAGTACTTC
TRBV11-3	.	.	TRBJ2-1	CASSFGQGGGYNEQFF	TGTGCCAGCAGCTTCGGACAGGGAGGGGGCTACAATGAGCAGTTCTTC
TRBV4-1	.	.	TRBJ2-1	CASSKGGAGPSYNEQFF	TGCGCCAGCAGCAAAGGAGGGGCGGGCCCTTCCTACAATGAGCAGTTCTTC
TRBV4-3	many	.	TRBJ1-5	CASSQALGYSQPQHF	TGCGCCAGCAGCCAAGCCCTGGGGTACAGTCAGCCCCAGCATTTT
TRBV7-2	.	.	TRBJ2-1	CASSPHNYNEQFF	TGTGCCAGCAGCCCCCACAATTACAATGAGCAGTTCTTC
TRBV10-3	many	TRBD2	TRBJ2-1	CAISPRSGNNNEQFF	TGTGCCATCAGCCCTCGGAGCGGGAATAACAATGAGCAGTTCTTC
TRBV7-2	few	.	TRBJ1-2	CASSFGGFFYTF	TGTGCCAGCAGCTTTGGGGGGTTTTTCTACACCTTC
TRBV20-1	few	TRBD1	TRBJ1-2	CSARNRGTNYGYTF	TGCAGTGCTAGAAACAGGGGCACTAACTATGGCTACACCTTC
TRBV5-4	few	.	TRBJ2-5	CASSLGTAKETQYF	TGTGCCAGCAGCTTGGGGACGGCAAAAGAGACCCAGTACTTC